This TCR beta chain was found in a study of T cells after yellow fever vaccination. Whole-study findings and limits: Primary-vaccination clones mostly resurfaced post-booster (nearly 97% CD4, 75% to 90% CD8).

TCRdb reanalysed the 5' RACE reads using MiXCR and keeps one entry per CDR3 protein. Of hundreds of thousands of distinct CDR3 sequences in the sample, over 15% are singletons; the top ten hold 15% to 20%. This clonotype was picked up a small number of times. Its specificity is unknown. V gave up 4 bases and J gave up 4 bases; unmatched junction bases: 5. The CDR3 has 14 amino acids. Germline V gene sequence: CDR1 SGDLS, CDR2 YYNGEE. The TCR comes from a man younger than 30 who received the YFV17D yellow fever vaccine. Sequencing used PBMCs, obtained before the yellow fever booster vaccination. V usage is TRBV9 and J usage is TRBJ2-3; TRBD1 matches at 8 bases. In nucleotides, the CDR3 is TGTGCCAGCAGCTCTAGGACAGGGTCAGATACGCAGTATTTT. Its protein product is CASSSRTGSDTQYF.